The 21 T cell receptor beta chains reported below all come from one sample, sequenced in a study of T cells in Graves' hyperthyroidism and ophthalmopathy. TCR beta CDR3 regions were amplified from RNA transcripts. The HTBI set primed first-round TCR CDR3 RT-PCR. TCRdb fed the multiplex PCR reads into MiXCR, producing one record per CDR3 protein. Altogether approximately 690,000 distinct CDR3 sequences are present, more than 12% being singletons, with the ten largest covering around 13%. Sequencing was performed on blood. Source of these receptors: a woman aged 45-65 years with Graves' ophthalmopathy.

This clonotype was picked up many times. The rearrangement links TRBV7-8 to TRBJ2-7; D not certain. Per germline, CDR1 SGHVS and CDR2 FQNEAQ. The CDR3 contains 12 residues. Trimming took off 3 bases at V and 5 bases at J, with 8 bases between the two ends. The CDR3 nucleotides read TGTGCCAGCAGCTTGGAGCCGAACGAGCAGTACTTC. Translated: CASSLEPNEQYF.

This clonotype was seen at least ten times. V usage is TRBV28 and J usage is TRBJ1-5, with a possible D match to TRBD1 (5 bases). From germline, CDR1 is MDHEN and CDR2 SYDVKM. Trimming removed 5 bases at V and 7 bases at J, with 15 bases between. The CDR3 contains 14 residues. The CDR3 here is CASSIQTSGQPQHF. CDR3 DNA: TGTGCCAGCAGTATACAGACCTCAGGGCAGCCCCAGCATTTT. The whole variable domain, filled in from reference TRBV28 and TRBJ1-5, reads DVKVTQSSRYLVKRTGEKVFLECVQDMDHENMFWYRQDPGLGLRLIYFSYDVKMKEKGDIPEGYSVSREKKERFSLILESASTNQTSMYLCASSIQTSGQPQHFGDGTRLSIL.

This clonotype appeared a few times. The chain joins TRBV7-9 to TRBJ2-7, with a weak D call TRBD2 (6 bases). This CDR3 region has 14 residues. Trimming pared 9 bases from V and 0 bases from J, leaving 15 bases between. Germline CDR1 and CDR2: SEHNR and FQNEAQ (reference sequence). CDR3 region: CASTSRGNSYEQYF. CDR3 DNA: TGTGCCAGTACCTCTCGGGGGAACTCCTACGAGCAGTACTTC.

This clonotype was counted at least ten times. CDR3 region: CASSSRGADYTDTQYF. CDR3 bases: TGTGCCAGCAGTTCACGGGGGGCGGACTACACAGATACGCAGTATTTT. This chain uses TRBV27 with TRBJ2-3; D possibly corresponds to TRBD2 (7 bases). The ends were cut back, 4 bases at V and 2 bases at J, with 16 bases in the middle. The CDR3 covers 16 residues. Germline CDR1 is MNHEY and CDR2 is SMNVEV (reference sequence).

This clonotype has ten or more counts. This chain joins TRBV20-1 and TRBJ2-1; 12 bases agree with TRBD2. This CDR3 region has 17 residues. The ends lost 6 bases at V and 1 base at J; junction bases unmatched: 10. Germline V CDR1 and CDR2: DFQATT, SNEGSKA (reference sequence). The CDR3 here is CSARTSGNPRSYNEQFF. CDR3 nucleotide sequence: TGCAGTGCCAGGACTAGCGGGAACCCAAGATCCTACAATGAGCAGTTCTTC.

In its sample, this clonotype was seen many times. The chain uses TRBV5-1 and TRBJ2-3; 8 bases are shared with TRBD2. The CDR3 length is 15 residues. After removal of 3 bases from V and 0 bases from J, the junction contained 3 bases not matched to a gene. Germline CDR1 reads SGHRS; CDR2 reads YFSETQ. The CDR3 coding sequence is TGCGCCAGCAGCTCGACTAGCGCTAGCACAGATACGCAGTATTTT. Translated: CASSSTSASTDTQYF. The complete variable domain, with remaining parts taken from reference TRBV5-1 and TRBJ2-3, reads KAGVTQTPRYLIKTRGQQVTLSCSPISGHRSVSWYQQTPGQGLQFLFEYFSETQRNKGNFPGRFSGRQFSNSRSEMNVSTLELGDSALYLCASSSTSASTDTQYFGPGTRLTVL.

This clonotype was recorded many times. The rearrangement links TRBV28 to TRBJ1-1, with 8 bases identical to TRBD1. This CDR3 has 14 residues. The germline V gene has CDR1 MDHEN and CDR2 SYDVKM. V lost 3 bases, J lost 10 bases, and 10 bases stayed unmatched. The CDR3 protein is CASSLPRGDRRAFF. The CDR3 DNA reads as TGTGCCAGCAGTTTGCCGAGGGGGGACAGGAGAGCTTTCTTT.

This clonotype was observed many times. The junction and the germline gene differ at one end; a read error may be behind it. The chain is built from TRBV7-2 and TRBJ1-5, with D hard to call. The CDR3 has 14 amino acids. Per the germline V gene, CDR1 is SGHTA and CDR2 is FQGNSA. This CDR3 is CASTLRGGNQPQHF. CDR3 DNA sequence: TGTGCCAGCACCTTACGGGGTGGCAATCAGCCCCAGCATTTT. Combining the CDR3 with reference TRBV7-2 and TRBJ1-5 gives the whole variable domain GAGVSQSPSNKVTEKGKDVELRCDPISGHTALYWYRQSLGQGLEFLIYFQGNSAPDKSGLPSDRFSAERTGGSVSTLTIQRTQQEDSAVYLCASTLRGGNQPQHFGDGTRLSIL.

This clonotype showed up many times. CDR3 in amino acids: CATSDPKLNEQFF. In DNA form, the CDR3 reads TGTGCCACCAGTGACCCGAAACTAAATGAGCAGTTCTTC. The gene calls are TRBV24-1 and TRBJ2-1, with D unresolved. The germline CDR1 and CDR2 sequences are KGHDR and SFDVKD. V was cut by 4 bases and J by 7 bases, with 10 bases left in between. CDR3 size: 13 residues.

The table lists this clonotype with many counts. V is TRBV18 and J is TRBJ2-1; 8 nucleotides agree with TRBD2. CDR1 and CDR2 from the germline V gene are KGHSH and LQKENI. V lost 3 bases, J lost 8 bases, and 9 bases stayed unmatched. The CDR3 consists of 15 residues. The CDR3 bases are TGTGCCAGCTCACCCTACCGGGAGGGCCGGCATGAGCAGTTCTTC. Its protein product is CASSPYREGRHEQFF.

This clonotype was detected many times. The V and J genes are TRBV7-9 and TRBJ2-1; TRBD2 aligns across 9 bases. CDR1 is SEHNR and CDR2 is FQNEAQ in the germline V gene (reference sequence). Trimming at V came to 3 bases and at J to 0 bases, leaving 0 bases not matched to a gene. This CDR3 contains 15 residues. The DNA of the CDR3 is TGTGCCAGCAGCTTTAGCGGGAGCTCCTACAATGAGCAGTTCTTC. It specifies CASSFSGSSYNEQFF.

The chain carries TRBV6-5 and TRBJ1-2; D remains unclear. Germline values: CDR1 MNHEY, CDR2 SVGAGI. This CDR3 comprises 14 residues. The V end was cut by 0 bases, the J end by 2 bases, with 7 bases between. CDR3 sequence reads: CASSYSTQNYGYTF. The CDR3 nucleotides are TGTGCCAGCAGTTACTCGACCCAGAACTATGGCTACACCTTC.

Note on this clonotype: A single base separates this from a much larger clone, so it may be a read error. V gene TRBV12-3 or TRBV12-4 combines with J gene TRBJ2-5; no clear D. The CDR3 has 13 amino acids. The V gene lost 6 bases and the J gene lost 6 bases, with 14 bases spanning the gap. CDR3: CASRFSRLQTQYF. CDR3 coding DNA: TGTGCCAGCAGATTCTCACGTTTGCAGACCCAGTACTTC.

There are a few counts of this clonotype. This chain links TRBV6-5 with TRBJ2-2; tentatively, D is TRBD1 (5 bases). The V end lost 6 bases, the J end lost 4 bases, and 9 bases lay between the germline ends. The CDR3 spans 13 residues. Germline-derived CDR1 and CDR2 are MNHEY and SVGAGI. The CDR3 region has the DNA TGTGCCAGCAGAGCAGGGATCACCGGGGAGCTGTTTTTT. This encodes CASRAGITGELFF.

This clonotype was seen repeatedly, ten times or more. This sequence joins TRBV12-3 or TRBV12-4 and TRBJ2-5; 9 positions match TRBD2. Germline trimming cut 6 bases from V and 2 bases from J; bases unmatched to any gene: 7. CDR3 length: 15 residues. The DNA for the CDR3 is TGTGCCAGCAGCTATAGCGGGAGCGCGCAAGAGACCCAGTACTTC. Amino acid sequence: CASSYSGSAQETQYF.

This clonotype was seen many times. The genes are TRBV18 and TRBJ2-1; 14 bases match TRBD2. J lost 7 bases, V lost 8 bases, and 4 bases had no gene match. Germline-derived CDR1 and CDR2 are KGHSH and LQKENI. This CDR3 has 14 amino acids. CDR3 sequence (DNA): TGTGCCAGCCAGGGACTAGCGGGAGTTAATGAGCAGTTCTTC. This translates into CASQGLAGVNEQFF.

This clonotype came up many times. This chain joins TRBV20-1 and TRBJ2-5; D gene uncertain. The CDR3 runs 15 residues. Per germline, CDR1 DFQATT and CDR2 SNEGSKA (reference sequence). Trimming pared 0 bases from V and 1 base from J, leaving 12 bases between. The CDR3 protein is CSARDGLDLQETQYF. Here the CDR3 DNA reads TGCAGTGCTAGAGATGGGCTAGATCTCCAAGAGACCCAGTACTTC.

There are a few counts of this clonotype. This rearrangement joins TRBV7-9 to TRBJ1-4; D is perhaps TRBD1 (5 bases). This CDR3 spans 16 amino acids. CDR1 is SEHNR, CDR2 FQNEAQ, per germline (reference sequence). Trimming left V 1 base short and J 7 bases short, with 16 bases between. This CDR3 is CASSLVTGGSGEKLFF. CDR3 nucleotide sequence: TGTGCCAGCAGCTTAGTTACCGGGGGATCGGGTGAAAAACTGTTTTTT.

This clonotype has ten or more counts. The rearrangement links TRBV9 to TRBJ1-1; D possibly corresponds to TRBD1 (5 bases). The CDR3 extends over 15 amino acids. V lost 4 bases to trimming and J lost 0 bases, with 13 bases between them. Germline V gene lookup returns CDR1 SGDLS and CDR2 YYNGEE. The CDR3 coding sequence is TGTGCCAGCAGCCCATCGGGACGGATGAACACTGAAGCTTTCTTT. Translation gives CASSPSGRMNTEAFF.

This clonotype was found many times. This CDR3 is CASSSLPGLAGHNEQFF. Written as DNA, the CDR3 is TGTGCCAGCAGCTCCCTTCCTGGACTAGCGGGACACAATGAGCAGTTCTTC. This chain connects TRBV7-3 to TRBJ2-1; TRBD2 agrees at 12 bases. Trimming cost V 4 bases and J 5 bases; bases outside gene matches: 9. CDR1 and CDR2 from the germline V gene are SGHTA and FQGTGA. This CDR3 is 17 amino acids long.

The sample holds many counts of this clonotype. The chain recombines TRBV28 with TRBJ1-2, with unresolved D. Germline V gene data show CDR1 as MDHEN and CDR2 as SYDVKM. CDR3 size: 13 residues. Trimming left V 6 bases short and J 2 bases short, with 10 bases between. CDR3 loop: CASRKTENYGYTF. The CDR3 coding sequence is TGTGCCAGCAGGAAAACAGAGAACTATGGCTACACCTTC.